These 6 T cell receptor beta chains were sequenced from one sample in a study of cytomegalovirus exposure and HLA in healthy donors. The data were produced by immunoSEQ multiplex PCR, yet TCRdb's version contains in-frame clones alone and is incomplete. This table holds 200,000 to 300,000 clones, around 91% found once. The sample consisted of PBMCs. These receptors originate from a woman under 40 in good health and CMV-seronegative.

This sequence joins TRBV6-1 and TRBJ2-3; TRBD2 is a possible D gene (6 bases). Trimming cost V 3 bases and J 3 bases, with 16 bases left between them. Germline V gene data show CDR1 as MNHNS and CDR2 as SASEGT. The CDR3 is made up of 16 amino acids. This chain's CDR3 is CASSDWEGEATDTQYF. DNA of the CDR3: TGTGCCAGCAGTGATTGGGAAGGGGAGGCAACAGATACGCAGTATTTT.

V usage is TRBV4-2 and J usage is TRBJ2-7; TRBD2 matches at 7 bases. There are 20 residues in the CDR3. The germline CDR1 and CDR2 sequences are LGHNA and YNFKEQ. V dropped 0 bases and J dropped 4; count of bases not matched to a gene: 21. The CDR3, as DNA: TGTGCCAGCAGCCAAGAGGAACTATGGGGGGACGGGGGGATTAGTTACGAGCAGTACTTC. Translated, it gives CASSQEELWGDGGISYEQYF.

This clone has just one count. This chain joins TRBV5-4 and TRBJ2-7; D is unresolved. Germline V lookup: CDR1 SGHNT, CDR2 YYREEE (reference sequence). The CDR3 extends over 14 amino acids. Trimming shortened V by 3 bases and J by 3 bases, and 13 bases separated the two germline ends. The CDR3 DNA is TGTGCCAGCAGCTCCGAGGACGGATACTACGAGCAGTACTTC. Translating it yields CASSSEDGYYEQYF.

The V gene is TRBV28, the J gene TRBJ2-5; tentative D call: TRBD1 (5 bases). The ends were cut back, 7 bases at V and 5 bases at J, with 23 bases in the middle. Germline CDR1 MDHEN, CDR2 SYDVKM. This CDR3 region has 16 residues. The CDR3, as DNA: TGTGCCAGCACCAAAAGAGGTCCAGGGTCCTACGAGACCCAGTACTTC. Residues: CASTKRGPGSYETQYF.

V is TRBV7-9 and J is TRBJ2-1, with D hard to call. Trimming pared 3 bases from V and 4 bases from J, leaving 10 bases between. Germline CDR1 is SEHNR and CDR2 is FQNEAQ (reference sequence). The CDR3 runs 14 residues. The CDR3 reads CASSFPSGYNEQFF. The CDR3 nucleotides are TGTGCCAGCAGCTTTCCGTCTGGATACAATGAGCAGTTCTTC.

The V gene is TRBV18, the J gene TRBJ2-7; 9 bases match TRBD1. V gave up 3 bases and J gave up 4 bases; unmatched junction bases: 7. The CDR3 length is 15 residues. Germline loops: CDR1 KGHSH, CDR2 LQKENI. CDR3: CASSPPGTGLYEQYF. The CDR3 DNA sequence: TGTGCCAGCTCACCTCCCGGGACAGGGCTTTACGAGCAGTACTTC.